The 24 T cell receptor beta chains below all came from one sample that was sequenced in a study of blood T cell repertoires in COVID-19. The data were produced by immunoSEQ multiplex PCR, yet TCRdb's version contains in-frame clones alone and is incomplete. Here the sample spans fewer than 300,000 clones, about 85% being singletons. What was sequenced was PBMCs or T cells enriched from blood (not recorded which). The receptors shown here come from a woman between 45 and 65 years old who had recovered from COVID-19.

The chain is built from TRBV6-5 and TRBJ1-5, with D possibly matching TRBD1 (6 bases). V lost 5 bases to trimming and J lost 3 bases, with 14 bases between them. The CDR3 totals 15 residues. Germline V gene sequence: CDR1 MNHEY, CDR2 SVGAGI. CDR3: CASSTQGPNNQPQHF. CDR3 nucleotide sequence: TGTGCCAGCAGTACACAGGGACCTAACAATCAGCCCCAGCATTTT.

The chain is built from TRBV7-8 and TRBJ1-5; possible D gene TRBD1, 5 bases. Trimming left V 5 bases short and J 4 bases short, with 15 bases between. The germline V gene encodes CDR1 SGHVS and CDR2 FQNEAQ. The CDR3 has 15 residues. The CDR3 loop reads CASSERRDWNQPQHF. In DNA, the CDR3 is TGTGCCAGCAGCGAGCGCCGGGACTGGAATCAGCCCCAGCATTTT.

This chain connects TRBV5-8 to TRBJ1-3, with D tentatively TRBD1 (6 bases). CDR1 is SGHTS and CDR2 is YDEGEE in the germline V gene. The V end lost 3 bases, the J end lost 4 bases, and 11 bases lay between the germline ends. The length of the CDR3 is 14 residues. CDR3 coding DNA: TGTGCCAGCAGCTCGGGACAAACCGGAAACACCATATATTTT. Translating it yields CASSSGQTGNTIYF.

V usage is TRBV2 and J usage is TRBJ2-7; 7 positions match TRBD1. This CDR3 contains 13 residues. The V gene's germline CDR1 is SNHLY and CDR2 FYNNEI. The junction had 6 bases not matched to a gene; V was cut back by 6 bases and J by 4 bases. CDR3 protein: CASRPTGLYEQYF. The CDR3, as DNA: TGTGCCAGCAGGCCGACAGGGCTATACGAGCAGTACTTC.

This clone showed up just once. The rearrangement links TRBV10-1 to TRBJ2-4, with unresolved D. The CDR3 runs to 13 residues. Trimming shortened V by 4 bases and J by 6 bases, and 10 bases separated the two germline ends. Germline V gene sequence: CDR1 WNHNN, CDR2 SYGVQD (reference sequence). The DNA for the CDR3 is TGCGCCAGCAGTGCTGGCATAAGAAACATTCAGTACTTC. The encoded protein is CASSAGIRNIQYF.

V is TRBV7-9 and J is TRBJ1-1, with 7 bases that match TRBD1. V was clipped by 4 bases and J by 4 bases; unmatched bases: 6. The CDR3 loop spans 14 amino acids. Germline V gene sequence: CDR1 SEHNR, CDR2 FQNEAQ (reference sequence). CDR3 sequence: CASSSTGQGTEAFF. CDR3 bases: TGTGCCAGCAGCTCGACAGGGCAGGGCACTGAAGCTTTCTTT.

V and J are TRBV29-1 and TRBJ2-5, with 9 bases fitting TRBD2. CDR3 length: 13 amino acids. J lost 5 bases, V lost 4 bases, and 5 bases had no gene match. Germline CDR1 SQVTM, CDR2 ANQGSEA. CDR3 bases: TGCAGCGTTGGCGGGAGGGCCCTGGAGACCCAGTACTTC. This translates into CSVGGRALETQYF.

This chain links TRBV5-1 with TRBJ2-7, with TRBD2 identical over 13 bases. CDR3 length: 16 amino acids. Unmatched junction bases numbered 9, after V lost 2 bases and J lost 7 bases. Germline CDR1 reads SGHRS; CDR2 reads YFSETQ. CDR3 sequence reads: CASSLDGTSGIREQYF. Here the CDR3 DNA reads TGCGCCAGCAGCTTAGATGGGACTAGCGGGATACGGGAGCAGTACTTC.

The count of this clone is one. The chain has TRBV30 and TRBJ1-1; TRBD1 matches at 9 bases. This CDR3 spans 15 amino acids. Germline CDR1 is GTSNPN and CDR2 is SVGIG (reference sequence). V gave up 2 bases and J gave up 4 bases; unmatched junction bases: 8. Here the CDR3 DNA reads TGTGCCTGGAGTACATCCGGGACAGGGAGCACTGAAGCTTTCTTT. This translates into CAWSTSGTGSTEAFF.

V and J are TRBV4-3 and TRBJ1-4; the D gene is possibly TRBD1 (5 bases). CDR1 and CDR2 (germline): LGHNA, YSLEER. V lost 0 bases and J 8 bases, leaving 13 bases between the germline ends. This CDR3 has 15 amino acids. This CDR3 reads CASSQDSGGEEKLFF. In nucleotides, the CDR3 is TGCGCCAGCAGCCAAGACTCCGGGGGTGAGGAAAAACTGTTTTTT.

V and J are TRBV30 and TRBJ2-3; a possible D gene is TRBD2 (5 bases). Trimming shortened V by 2 bases and J by 0 bases, and 12 bases separated the two germline ends. Germline lookup yields CDR1 GTSNPN and CDR2 SVGIG (reference sequence). The CDR3 has 15 amino acids. The CDR3 region has the DNA TGTGCCTGGAGTAGGCGGGCAGCTAGCACAGATACGCAGTATTTT. This translates into CAWSRRAASTDTQYF.

The rearrangement uses TRBV30 and TRBJ1-3, with D unclear. The V gene's germline CDR1 is GTSNPN and CDR2 SVGIG (reference sequence). V lost 0 bases and J lost 0, with 15 bases in between. The CDR3 is 17 amino acids. The CDR3: CAWSVPRSESSGNTIYF. The CDR3 bases are TGTGCCTGGAGTGTACCTCGTTCGGAGAGCTCTGGAAACACCATATATTTT.

V gene TRBV7-9 combines with J gene TRBJ2-1; 9 nucleotides align to TRBD2. This CDR3 spans 14 amino acids. Germline CDR1 and CDR2: SEHNR and FQNEAQ (reference sequence). The J segment lost 7 bases and the V segment lost 1 base, leaving 2 bases of the junction unmatched. For the CDR3, the DNA is TGTGCCAGCAGCTTAGGCGGGGGGGGGAATGAGCAGTTCTTC. This encodes CASSLGGGGNEQFF.

Only one count was recorded for this clone. The V gene is TRBV5-4, the J gene TRBJ2-7, with no clear D. Per the germline V gene, CDR1 is SGHNT and CDR2 is YYREEE (reference sequence). This CDR3 has 12 residues. Trimming left V 4 bases short and J 6 bases short, with 11 bases between. The CDR3 here is CASSLDEAEQYF. CDR3 DNA: TGTGCCAGCAGCCTAGACGAGGCCGAGCAGTACTTC.

The chain uses TRBV4-1 and TRBJ1-1; D uncertain. Germline CDR1 reads MGHRA; CDR2 reads YSYEKL. The CDR3 extends over 14 amino acids. V lost 0 bases and J 3 bases, leaving 8 bases between the germline ends. The CDR3 nucleotides read TGCGCCAGCAGCCAAGAGGCGAGGGACACTGAAGCTTTCTTT. Protein sequence: CASSQEARDTEAFF.

Details on this clone: Other DNA sequences in the same sample also yield this CDR3. This CDR3 is CASSPQTGVNTEAFF. Here the CDR3 DNA reads TGTGCCAGCAGTCCACAAACCGGGGTGAACACTGAAGCTTTCTTT. This sequence joins TRBV27 and TRBJ1-1; D is ambiguous. The CDR3 spans 15 residues. Germline-derived CDR1 and CDR2 are MNHEY and SMNVEV (reference sequence). Trimming took 5 bases from V and 0 from J, leaving 13 bases between them.

This chain joins TRBV15 and TRBJ1-2; 8 bases are a match to TRBD1. Germline V gives CDR1 LNHNV, CDR2 YYDKDF (reference sequence). The CDR3 loop spans 14 amino acids. The J segment lost 6 bases and the V segment lost 2 bases, leaving 5 bases of the junction unmatched. CDR3 coding DNA: TGTGCCACCAGCAGACATGGACAGGGCAATGGCTACACCTTC. Amino acids: CATSRHGQGNGYTF.

The chain carries TRBV30 and TRBJ1-2, with TRBD1 matching over 11 bases. This CDR3 has 15 residues. Unmatched junction bases numbered 8, after V lost 0 bases and J lost 8 bases. The germline V gene has CDR1 GTSNPN and CDR2 SVGIG (reference sequence). The CDR3 region has the DNA TGTGCCTGGAGTGTATCAGGACAGGGGGCGGGAGGCTACACCTTC. It codes for CAWSVSGQGAGGYTF.

This sequence joins TRBV28 and TRBJ2-1; the D is unclear. Germline loops: CDR1 MDHEN, CDR2 SYDVKM. Trimming took 3 bases from V and 6 from J, leaving 12 bases between them. The CDR3 sequence is 14 residues long. CDR3 residues: CASSFESLGNEQFF. The CDR3 DNA follows: TGTGCCAGCAGTTTTGAGAGCCTAGGCAATGAGCAGTTCTTC.

This clone was observed a single time. The CDR3 DNA is TGTGCCAGTAGTAAACAGGGGGTAGGCACAGATACGCAGTATTTT. Its translation is CASSKQGVGTDTQYF. The chain uses TRBV19 and TRBJ2-3; 8 bases map to TRBD1. The junction had 4 bases not matched to a gene; V was cut back by 4 bases and J by 1 base. Germline loops: CDR1 LNHDA, CDR2 SQIVND (reference sequence). CDR3 length: 15 amino acids. Variable domain in full (rest from reference TRBV19 and TRBJ2-3): DGGITQSPKYLFRKEGQNVTLSCEQNLNHDAMYWYRQDPGQGLRLIYYSQIVNDFQKGDIAEGYSVSREKKESFPLTVTSAQKNPTAFYLCASSKQGVGTDTQYFGPGTRLTVL.

The V gene is TRBV3-1 (or the pseudogene TRBV3-2), the J gene TRBJ2-1, with 10 bases aligning to TRBD2. V gave up 2 bases and J gave up 9 bases; unmatched junction bases: 7. This CDR3 is 15 amino acids long. The germline gives CDR1 LGHDT, CDR2 YNNKEL (reference sequence). CDR3 protein: CASSQQASGSSEQFF. DNA for the CDR3: TGTGCCAGCAGCCAACAGGCTAGCGGGAGTTCTGAGCAGTTCTTC.

The chain uses TRBV25-1 and TRBJ2-3, with a weak D call TRBD2 (5 bases). The CDR3 is 11 amino acids. The V gene lost 6 bases and the J gene lost 8 bases, with 9 bases spanning the gap. Germline loops: CDR1 MGHDK, CDR2 SYGVNS. The CDR3 sequence: CASRDGGTQYF. CDR3 bases: TGTGCCAGCAGGGATGGAGGTACGCAGTATTTT.

This chain joins TRBV5-1 and TRBJ2-3, with TRBD2 matching 8 bases. CDR1 SGHRS and CDR2 YFSETQ come from the germline V gene. With V trimmed by 4 bases and J by 2 bases, 3 bases remained unmatched. CDR3 length: 14 amino acids. The CDR3 protein is CASSQTSATDTQYF. In DNA form, the CDR3 reads TGCGCCAGCAGCCAGACTAGCGCCACAGATACGCAGTATTTT.

The chain employs TRBV24-1 and TRBJ2-5; 7 positions agree with TRBD1. V lost 4 bases and J lost 1; bases outside the gene matches: 5. There are 15 residues in the CDR3. Looked up from germline, CDR1 is KGHDR and CDR2 is SFDVKD. CDR3 loop: CATSDPRDSQETQYF. The CDR3 bases are TGTGCCACCAGTGACCCTAGGGACAGCCAAGAGACCCAGTACTTC.